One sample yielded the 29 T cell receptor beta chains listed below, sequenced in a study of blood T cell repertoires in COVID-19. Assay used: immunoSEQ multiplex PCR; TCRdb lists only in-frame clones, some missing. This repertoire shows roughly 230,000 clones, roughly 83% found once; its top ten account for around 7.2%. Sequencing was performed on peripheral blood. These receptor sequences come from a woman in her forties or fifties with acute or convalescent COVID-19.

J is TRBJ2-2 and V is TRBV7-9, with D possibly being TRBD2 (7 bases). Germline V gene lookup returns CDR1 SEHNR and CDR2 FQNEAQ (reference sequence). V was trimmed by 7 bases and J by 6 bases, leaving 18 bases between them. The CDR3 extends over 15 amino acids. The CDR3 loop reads CASTEITGGAGELFF. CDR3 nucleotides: TGTGCCAGCACCGAAATCACGGGGGGCGCCGGGGAGCTGTTTTTT. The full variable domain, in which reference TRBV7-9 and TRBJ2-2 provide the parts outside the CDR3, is DTGVSQNPRHKITKRGQNVTFRCDPISEHNRLYWYRQTLGQGPEFLTYFQNEAQLEKSRLLSDRFSAERPKGSFSTLEIQRTEQGDSAMYLCASTEITGGAGELFFGEGSRLTVL.

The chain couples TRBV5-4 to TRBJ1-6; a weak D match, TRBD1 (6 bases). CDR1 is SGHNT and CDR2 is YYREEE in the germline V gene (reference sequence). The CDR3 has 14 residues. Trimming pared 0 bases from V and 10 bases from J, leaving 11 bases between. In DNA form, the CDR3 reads TGTGCCAGCAGCTTGGACAGGGATGGGTCACCCCTCCACTTT. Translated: CASSLDRDGSPLHF.

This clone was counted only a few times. CDR3 nucleotides: TGTGCCAGCAGCTTGAGGACAGACGTCCACTATGGCTACACCTTC. Translating gives CASSLRTDVHYGYTF. The V gene is TRBV5-4, the J gene TRBJ1-2; D might be TRBD1 (6 bases). CDR1 and CDR2 (germline): SGHNT, YYREEE (reference sequence). Trimming shortened V by 1 base and J by 3 bases, and 13 bases separated the two germline ends. CDR3 size: 15 residues. Drawing the rest from reference TRBV5-4 and TRBJ1-2, the complete variable domain is ETGVTQSPTHLIKTRGQQVTLRCSSQSGHNTVSWYQQALGQGPQFIFQYYREEENGRGNFPPRFSGLQFPNYSSELNVNALELDDSALYLCASSLRTDVHYGYTFGSGTRLTVV.

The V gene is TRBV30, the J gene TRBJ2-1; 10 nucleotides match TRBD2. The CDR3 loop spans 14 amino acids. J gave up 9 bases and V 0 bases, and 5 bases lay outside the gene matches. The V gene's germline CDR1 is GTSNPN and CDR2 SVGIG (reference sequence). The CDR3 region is CAWSVSGGAGEQFF. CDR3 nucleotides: TGTGCCTGGAGTGTAAGCGGGGGGGCCGGTGAGCAGTTCTTC.

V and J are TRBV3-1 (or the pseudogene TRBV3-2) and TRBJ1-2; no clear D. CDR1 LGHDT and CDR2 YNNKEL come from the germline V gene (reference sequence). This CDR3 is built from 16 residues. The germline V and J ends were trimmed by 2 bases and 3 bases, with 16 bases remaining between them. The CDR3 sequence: CASSQNGVRSYYGYTF. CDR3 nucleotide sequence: TGTGCCAGCAGCCAAAACGGGGTCCGATCATACTATGGCTACACCTTC.

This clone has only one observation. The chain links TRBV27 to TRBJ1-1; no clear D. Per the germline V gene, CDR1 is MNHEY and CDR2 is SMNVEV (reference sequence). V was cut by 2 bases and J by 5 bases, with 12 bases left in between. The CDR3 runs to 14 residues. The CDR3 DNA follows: TGTGCCAGCAGTTTAGAGGGTTTGGATACTGAAGCTTTCTTT. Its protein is CASSLEGLDTEAFF.

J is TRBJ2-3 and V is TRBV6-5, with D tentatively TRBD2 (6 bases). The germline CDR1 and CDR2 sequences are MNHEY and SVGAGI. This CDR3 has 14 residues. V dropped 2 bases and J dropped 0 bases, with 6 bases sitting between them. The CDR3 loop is CASSYRGSTDTQYF. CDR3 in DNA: TGTGCCAGCAGTTACCGGGGGAGCACAGATACGCAGTATTTT.

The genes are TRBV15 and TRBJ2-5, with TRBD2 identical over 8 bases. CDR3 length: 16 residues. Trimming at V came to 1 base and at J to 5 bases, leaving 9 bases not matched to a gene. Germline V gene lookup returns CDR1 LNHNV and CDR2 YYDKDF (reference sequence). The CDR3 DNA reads TGTGCCACCAGCAGAGCGGTAGCGGGGCTCTCGGAGACCCAGTACTTC. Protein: CATSRAVAGLSETQYF.

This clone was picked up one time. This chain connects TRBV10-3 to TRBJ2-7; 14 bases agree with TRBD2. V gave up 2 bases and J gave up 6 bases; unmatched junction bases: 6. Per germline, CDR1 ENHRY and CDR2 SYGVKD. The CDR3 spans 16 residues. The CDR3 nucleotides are TGTGCCATCAGTGAGGGAAGGACTAGCGGGAGGTCCGAGCAGTACTTC. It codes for CAISEGRTSGRSEQYF.

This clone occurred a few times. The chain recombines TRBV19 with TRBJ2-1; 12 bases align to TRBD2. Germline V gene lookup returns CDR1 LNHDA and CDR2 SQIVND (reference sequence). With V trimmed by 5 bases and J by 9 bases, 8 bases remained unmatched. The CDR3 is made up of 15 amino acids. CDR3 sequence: CASSPTSGSRGEQFF. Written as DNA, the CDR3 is TGTGCCAGTAGTCCGACTAGCGGGAGCAGGGGTGAGCAGTTCTTC.

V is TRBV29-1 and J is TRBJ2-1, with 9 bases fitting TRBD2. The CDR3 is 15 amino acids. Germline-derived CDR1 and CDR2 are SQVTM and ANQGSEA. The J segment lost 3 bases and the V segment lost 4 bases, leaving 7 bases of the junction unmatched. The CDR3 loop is CSVVEAGGRYNEQFF. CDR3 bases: TGCAGCGTTGTGGAAGCGGGGGGACGCTACAATGAGCAGTTCTTC.

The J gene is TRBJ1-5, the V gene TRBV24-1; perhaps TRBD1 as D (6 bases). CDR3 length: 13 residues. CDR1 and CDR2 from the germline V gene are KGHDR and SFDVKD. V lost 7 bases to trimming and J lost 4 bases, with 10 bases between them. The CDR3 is CATSFTGNQPQHF. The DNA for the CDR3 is TGTGCCACCAGCTTTACAGGGAATCAGCCCCAGCATTTT.

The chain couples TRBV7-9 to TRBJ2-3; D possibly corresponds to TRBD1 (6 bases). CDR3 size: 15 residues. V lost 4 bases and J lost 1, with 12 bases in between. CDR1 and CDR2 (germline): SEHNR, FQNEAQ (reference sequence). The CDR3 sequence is CASSSPGAGTDTQYF. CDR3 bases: TGTGCCAGCAGCTCGCCAGGGGCGGGCACAGATACGCAGTATTTT. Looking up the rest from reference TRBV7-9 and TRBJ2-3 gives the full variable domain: DTGVSQNPRHKITKRGQNVTFRCDPISEHNRLYWYRQTLGQGPEFLTYFQNEAQLEKSRLLSDRFSAERPKGSFSTLEIQRTEQGDSAMYLCASSSPGAGTDTQYFGPGTRLTVL.

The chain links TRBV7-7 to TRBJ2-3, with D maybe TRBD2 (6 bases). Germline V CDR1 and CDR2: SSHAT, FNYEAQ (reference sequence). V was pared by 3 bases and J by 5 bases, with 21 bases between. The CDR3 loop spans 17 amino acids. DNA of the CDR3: TGTGCCAGCAGCTTCCTCTCCGGGAGCCGCGGGGAAGATACGCAGTATTTT. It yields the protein CASSFLSGSRGEDTQYF.

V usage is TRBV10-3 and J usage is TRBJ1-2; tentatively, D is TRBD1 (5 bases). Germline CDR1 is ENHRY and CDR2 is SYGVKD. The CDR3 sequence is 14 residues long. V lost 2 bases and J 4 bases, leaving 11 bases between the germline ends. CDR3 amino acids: CAISEGAQSYGYTF. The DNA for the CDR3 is TGTGCCATCAGTGAGGGGGCGCAAAGCTATGGCTACACCTTC.

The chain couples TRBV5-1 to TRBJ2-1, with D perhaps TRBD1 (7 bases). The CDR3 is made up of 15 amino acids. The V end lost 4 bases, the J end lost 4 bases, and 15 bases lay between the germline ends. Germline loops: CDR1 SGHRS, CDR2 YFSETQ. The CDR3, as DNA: TGCGCCAGCAGCCAGGGGGGAATTAGTTACAATGAGCAGTTCTTC. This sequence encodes CASSQGGISYNEQFF.

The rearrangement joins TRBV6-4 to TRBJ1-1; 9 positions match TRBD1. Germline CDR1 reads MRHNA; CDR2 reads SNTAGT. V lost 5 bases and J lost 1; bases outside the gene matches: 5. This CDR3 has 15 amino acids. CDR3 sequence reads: CASSMGQGTNTEAFF. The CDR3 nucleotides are TGTGCCAGCAGTATGGGACAGGGTACGAACACTGAAGCTTTCTTT.

CDR3: CASSQRRGNHNEQFF. The CDR3 DNA reads as TGTGCCAGCAGCCAACGCCGGGGGAACCACAATGAGCAGTTCTTC. The chain has TRBV4-2 and TRBJ2-1; D is possibly TRBD2 (6 bases). The CDR3 totals 15 residues. Germline CDR1 is LGHNA and CDR2 is YNFKEQ. Trimming cost V 2 bases and J 5 bases, with 13 bases left between them.

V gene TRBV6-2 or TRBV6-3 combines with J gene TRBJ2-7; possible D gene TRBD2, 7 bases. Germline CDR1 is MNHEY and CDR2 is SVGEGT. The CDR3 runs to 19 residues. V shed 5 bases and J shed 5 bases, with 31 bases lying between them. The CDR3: CASSSAGAARGRLLHEQYF. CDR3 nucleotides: TGTGCCAGCAGTAGCGCCGGGGCGGCGCGGGGGCGGCTCCTCCACGAGCAGTACTTC.

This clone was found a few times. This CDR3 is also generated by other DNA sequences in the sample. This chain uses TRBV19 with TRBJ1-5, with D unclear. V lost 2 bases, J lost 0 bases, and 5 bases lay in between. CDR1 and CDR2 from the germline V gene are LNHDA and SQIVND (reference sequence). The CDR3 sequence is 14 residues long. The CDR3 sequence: CASSIRDSNQPQHF. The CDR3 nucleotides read TGTGCCAGTAGTATACGGGATAGCAATCAGCCCCAGCATTTT.

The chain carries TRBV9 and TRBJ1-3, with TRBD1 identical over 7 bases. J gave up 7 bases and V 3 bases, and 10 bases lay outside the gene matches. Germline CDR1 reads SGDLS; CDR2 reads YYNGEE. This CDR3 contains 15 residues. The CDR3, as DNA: TGTGCCAGCAGCGCCGGGACAGTCCCTTCGAACACCATATATTTT. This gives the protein CASSAGTVPSNTIYF. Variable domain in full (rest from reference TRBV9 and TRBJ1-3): DSGVTQTPKHLITATGQRVTLRCSPRSGDLSVYWYQQSLDQGLQFLIQYYNGEERAKGNILERFSAQQFPDLHSELNLSSLELGDSALYFCASSAGTVPSNTIYFGEGSWLTVV.

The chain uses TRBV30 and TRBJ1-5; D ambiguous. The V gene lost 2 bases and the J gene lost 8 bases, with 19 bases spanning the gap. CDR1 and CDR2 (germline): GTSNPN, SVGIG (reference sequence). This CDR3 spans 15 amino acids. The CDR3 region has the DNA TGTGCCTGGAGTAATTTGGGCGGCGCCGGGGAGCCCCAGCATTTT. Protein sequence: CAWSNLGGAGEPQHF.

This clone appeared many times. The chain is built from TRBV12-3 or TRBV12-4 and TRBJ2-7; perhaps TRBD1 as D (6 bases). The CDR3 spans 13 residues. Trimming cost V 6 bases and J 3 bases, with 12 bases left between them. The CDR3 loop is CASRVTGIYEQYF. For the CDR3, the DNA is TGTGCCAGCAGGGTTACAGGGATCTACGAGCAGTACTTC.

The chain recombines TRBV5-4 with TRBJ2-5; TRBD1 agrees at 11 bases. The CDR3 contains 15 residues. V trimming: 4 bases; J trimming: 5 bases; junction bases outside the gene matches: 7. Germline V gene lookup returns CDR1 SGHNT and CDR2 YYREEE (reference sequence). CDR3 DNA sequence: TGTGCCAGCAGCCGGACAGGGGGCGCGAGCGAGACCCAGTACTTC. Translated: CASSRTGGASETQYF.

The CDR3, as DNA: TGTGCCAGCAGCCCCCGGGGGACTAGCGGGGCTATAATGGACGGGGAGCTGTTTTTT. Protein: CASSPRGTSGAIMDGELFF. The V and J genes are TRBV5-4 and TRBJ2-2; TRBD2 aligns across 13 bases. CDR3 size: 19 residues. Germline V gene data show CDR1 as SGHNT and CDR2 as YYREEE (reference sequence). The ends lost 4 bases at V and 7 bases at J; junction bases unmatched: 16. The full variable domain, in which reference TRBV5-4 and TRBJ2-2 provide the parts outside the CDR3, is ETGVTQSPTHLIKTRGQQVTLRCSSQSGHNTVSWYQQALGQGPQFIFQYYREEENGRGNFPPRFSGLQFPNYSSELNVNALELDDSALYLCASSPRGTSGAIMDGELFFGEGSRLTVL.

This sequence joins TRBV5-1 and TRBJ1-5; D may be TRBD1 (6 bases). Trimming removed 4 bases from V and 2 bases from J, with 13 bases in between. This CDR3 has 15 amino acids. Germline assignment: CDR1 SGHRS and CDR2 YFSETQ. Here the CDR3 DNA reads TGCGCCAGCAGCCAGAACAGGGTTTGCAATCAGCCCCAGCATTTT. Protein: CASSQNRVCNQPQHF.

CDR3 nucleotide sequence: TGTGCCAGCAGCGTAGCTACCAACACAGATACGCAGTATTTT. It is translated as CASSVATNTDTQYF. The chain uses TRBV9 and TRBJ2-3, with unresolved D. Germline V CDR1 and CDR2: SGDLS, YYNGEE. This CDR3 contains 14 residues. With 0 bases removed from V and 2 bases from J, the gap between germline ends came to 7 bases.

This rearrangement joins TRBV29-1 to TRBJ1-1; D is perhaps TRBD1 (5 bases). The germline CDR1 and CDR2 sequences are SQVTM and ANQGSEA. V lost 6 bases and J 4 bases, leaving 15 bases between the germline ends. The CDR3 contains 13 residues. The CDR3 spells CSVDHRPGTEAFF. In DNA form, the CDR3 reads TGCAGCGTGGACCACAGGCCGGGCACTGAAGCTTTCTTT.

The CDR3 DNA is TGTGCCAGCAGCTTAGTTGCCTCGAGCTCCTACAATGAGCAGTTCTTC. It encodes CASSLVASSSYNEQFF. This chain links TRBV11-2 with TRBJ2-1; no reliable D call. Deletions cut 1 base from V and 0 bases from J, with 10 bases between. CDR1 and CDR2 from the germline V gene are SGHAT and FQNNGV. The CDR3 runs to 16 residues.